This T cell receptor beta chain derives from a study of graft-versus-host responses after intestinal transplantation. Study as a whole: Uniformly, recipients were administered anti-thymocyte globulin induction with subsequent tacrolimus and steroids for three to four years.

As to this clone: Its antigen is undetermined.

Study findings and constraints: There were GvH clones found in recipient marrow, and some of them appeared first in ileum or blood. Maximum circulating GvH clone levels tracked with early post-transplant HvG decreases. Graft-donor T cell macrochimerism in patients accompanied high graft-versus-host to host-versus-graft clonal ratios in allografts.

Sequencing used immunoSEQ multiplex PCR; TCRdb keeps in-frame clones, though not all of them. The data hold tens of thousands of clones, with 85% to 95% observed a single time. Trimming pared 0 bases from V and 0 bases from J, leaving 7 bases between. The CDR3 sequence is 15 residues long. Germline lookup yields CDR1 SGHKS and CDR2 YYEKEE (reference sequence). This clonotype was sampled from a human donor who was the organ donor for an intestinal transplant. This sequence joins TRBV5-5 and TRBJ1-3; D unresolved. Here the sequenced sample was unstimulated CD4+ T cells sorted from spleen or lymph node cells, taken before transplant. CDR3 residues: CASSLGPTSGNTIYF. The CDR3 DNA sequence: TGTGCCAGCAGCTTGGGACCGACCTCTGGAAACACCATATATTTT.